Below, 21 T cell receptor beta chains from the same sample are listed, as sequenced in a study of T-cell reconstitution after alpha-beta-depleted transplantation in children. Preparation of the TCRbeta library involved a method that used unique molecular identifiers. TCRdb itself ran the PCR reads through MiXCR, one entry per CDR3 protein. The sample consists of 600,000 to 700,000 distinct CDR3 sequences, around 13% of them appearing once. The specimen was PBMCs, collected before TCRalphabeta/CD19-depleted stem cell transplant. The receptor source for this set is a girl aged 2 to 10 with congenital amegakaryocytic thrombocytopenia, due to receive a stem cell transplant.

This clonotype was observed many times. V is TRBV5-1 and J is TRBJ2-3; D remains unclear. The V end lost 0 bases, the J end lost 0 bases, and 23 bases lay between the germline ends. There are 20 residues in the CDR3. Germline V gene lookup returns CDR1 SGHRS and CDR2 YFSETQ. The CDR3 here is CASSLATHLRTSGSTDTQYF. Here the CDR3 DNA reads TGCGCCAGCAGCTTGGCCACACACCTTAGGACGTCCGGTAGCACAGATACGCAGTATTTT.

Ten or more counts support this clonotype. J is TRBJ2-2 and V is TRBV5-6, with TRBD1 matching over 7 bases. V shed 4 bases, J shed 2 bases, and the junction held 23 bases outside the gene matches. Germline-derived CDR1 and CDR2 are SGHDT and YYEEEE. The CDR3 is made up of 21 amino acids. The CDR3 region is CASSAPQGTPEVFVNTGELFF. CDR3 DNA: TGTGCCAGCAGCGCCCCACAGGGGACCCCTGAAGTTTTCGTTAACACCGGGGAGCTGTTTTTT.

This clonotype was seen just once. In nucleotides, the CDR3 is TGCGCCAGCAGCGCGCCTGAACAGGGCCCCTCTGGGGCCAACGTCCTGACTTTC. The encoded protein is CASSAPEQGPSGANVLTF. This rearrangement joins TRBV5-1 to TRBJ2-6, with a tentative D call TRBD1 (6 bases). The CDR3 is made up of 18 amino acids. The germline V and J ends were trimmed by 4 bases and 0 bases, with 17 bases remaining between them. Germline V lookup: CDR1 SGHRS, CDR2 YFSETQ.

V is TRBV5-1 and J is TRBJ1-2; 7 nucleotides line up with TRBD1. The CDR3 loop spans 15 amino acids. V was clipped by 3 bases and J by 1 base; unmatched bases: 6. Looked up from germline, CDR1 is SGHRS and CDR2 is YFSETQ. For the CDR3, the DNA is TGCGCCAGCAGCTGGACGGACAGGTTTAACTATGGCTACACCTTC. This translates into CASSWTDRFNYGYTF.

This clonotype appeared a few times. The chain recombines TRBV7-6 with TRBJ2-3; 12 bases line up with TRBD2. The CDR3 covers 17 residues. Germline loops: CDR1 SGHVS, CDR2 FNYEAQ. V lost 2 bases to trimming and J lost 3 bases; unmatched junction nucleotides: 6. The CDR3 loop reads CASSLMTSGSETDTQYF. The CDR3 nucleotides read TGTGCCAGCAGCTTAATGACTAGCGGGAGTGAGACAGATACGCAGTATTTT.

The sample holds a few counts of this clonotype. This chain connects TRBV5-1 to TRBJ2-3; 12 bases are a match to TRBD2. V shed 4 bases, J shed 2 bases, and the junction held 8 bases outside the gene matches. The CDR3 covers 17 residues. Germline-derived CDR1 and CDR2 are SGHRS and YFSETQ. For the CDR3, the DNA is TGCGCCAGCAGCCCTCCTGGACTAGCGGGACCCACAGATACGCAGTATTTT. Its protein is CASSPPGLAGPTDTQYF.

This clonotype occurred a few times. The V gene is TRBV28, the J gene TRBJ2-7; D remains unclear. In germline, CDR1 is MDHEN, CDR2 SYDVKM. The CDR3 extends over 12 amino acids. The ends were cut back, 5 bases at V and 3 bases at J, with 8 bases in the middle. The CDR3: CASSVQYYEQYF. CDR3 sequence (DNA): TGTGCCAGCAGTGTCCAATACTACGAGCAGTACTTC.

The chain has TRBV27 and TRBJ2-7; no clear D. The CDR3 is 13 amino acids. The V end was cut by 6 bases, the J end by 3 bases, with 12 bases between. Germline assignment: CDR1 MNHEY and CDR2 SMNVEV (reference sequence). The CDR3 protein is CASSDRPGYEQYF. The DNA of the CDR3 is TGTGCCAGCAGCGATCGTCCGGGCTACGAGCAGTACTTC.

The chain recombines TRBV12-3 or TRBV12-4 with TRBJ2-1; D is unresolved. The CDR3 is 13 amino acids. The V end lost 5 bases, the J end lost 4 bases, and 9 bases lay between the germline ends. CDR3 loop: CASSGPRYNEQFF. In DNA form, the CDR3 reads TGTGCCAGCAGTGGACCCAGGTACAATGAGCAGTTCTTC.

The sample holds a few counts of this clonotype. This chain uses TRBV7-2 with TRBJ1-3; D remains unclear. The CDR3 consists of 14 residues. Trimming cost V 5 bases and J 4 bases, with 12 bases left between them. Germline V gene data show CDR1 as SGHTA and CDR2 as FQGNSA. CDR3 DNA sequence: TGTGCCAGCAGCCCACGTCACCTGGGAAACACCATATATTTT. This codes for CASSPRHLGNTIYF.

The chain uses TRBV4-1 and TRBJ2-7, with 8 bases aligning to TRBD2. V lost 3 bases to trimming and J lost 0 bases; unmatched junction nucleotides: 13. The length of the CDR3 is 18 residues. Germline assignment: CDR1 MGHRA and CDR2 YSYEKL. CDR3 DNA sequence: TGCGCCAGCAGCCAGATTAAATCATTAGCGGGGAGCTCCTACGAGCAGTACTTC. Translation gives CASSQIKSLAGSSYEQYF.

V is TRBV20-1 and J is TRBJ2-3, with a tentative D call TRBD1 (6 bases). V dropped 1 base and J dropped 2 bases, with 16 bases sitting between them. Germline V CDR1 and CDR2: DFQATT, SNEGSKA (reference sequence). CDR3 length equals 16 residues. The CDR3: CSARGRRQVVTDTQYF. For the CDR3, the DNA is TGCAGTGCTAGAGGACGTCGACAGGTCGTCACAGATACGCAGTATTTT.

This clonotype was picked up a small number of times. J is TRBJ2-3 and V is TRBV5-1, with D possibly TRBD2 on 6 matching bases. The V end lost 0 bases, the J end lost 2 bases, and 13 bases lay between the germline ends. The CDR3 is 16 amino acids. In germline, CDR1 is SGHRS, CDR2 YFSETQ. The CDR3 DNA sequence: TGCGCCAGCAGCTTGGCGGGTGCGGGGTCCACAGATACGCAGTATTTT. Protein sequence: CASSLAGAGSTDTQYF.

The genes are TRBV6-1 and TRBJ1-5; no definite D call. Per the germline V gene, CDR1 is MNHNS and CDR2 is SASEGT. Trimming left V 6 bases short and J 7 bases short, with 25 bases between. This CDR3 is built from 17 residues. The CDR3 sequence is CASSHRAHTSFGQPQHF. The CDR3 region has the DNA TGTGCCAGCAGCCACCGGGCCCATACATCTTTCGGCCAGCCCCAGCATTTT.

This clonotype has at least ten counts. This chain joins TRBV5-1 and TRBJ2-5; D not resolved. This CDR3 comprises 14 residues. V lost 0 bases and J lost 8, with 14 bases in between. In germline, CDR1 is SGHRS, CDR2 YFSETQ. The chain's CDR3 is CASSLAGPLSTQYF. The CDR3 coding sequence is TGCGCCAGCAGCTTGGCGGGCCCACTGTCTACCCAGTACTTC. Drawing the rest from reference TRBV5-1 and TRBJ2-5, the complete variable domain is KAGVTQTPRYLIKTRGQQVTLSCSPISGHRSVSWYQQTPGQGLQFLFEYFSETQRNKGNFPGRFSGRQFSNSRSEMNVSTLELGDSALYLCASSLAGPLSTQYFGPGTRLLVL.

This clonotype was recorded many times. V usage is TRBV6-1 and J usage is TRBJ2-3; D remains unclear. Trimming took off 5 bases at V and 3 bases at J, with 12 bases between the two ends. Germline V lookup: CDR1 MNHNS, CDR2 SASEGT. The CDR3 has 14 amino acids. This CDR3 is CASSPGAPTDTQYF. The CDR3 coding sequence is TGTGCCAGCAGTCCTGGTGCGCCGACAGATACGCAGTATTTT.

This clonotype has just a few counts. The chain has TRBV20-1 and TRBJ2-1; the match to TRBD2 covers 9 bases. The ends lost 6 bases at V and 5 bases at J; junction bases unmatched: 17. Germline loops: CDR1 DFQATT, CDR2 SNEGSKA (reference sequence). This CDR3 comprises 17 residues. The CDR3 region is CSADWAGGPIIDNEQFF. CDR3 nucleotides: TGCAGTGCCGACTGGGCGGGAGGGCCGATAATCGACAATGAGCAGTTCTTC.

This clonotype was seen repeatedly, ten times or more. The chain joins TRBV28 to TRBJ2-7, with 13 positions matching TRBD2. Germline V gene data show CDR1 as MDHEN and CDR2 as SYDVKM. The V and J ends lost 2 bases and 7 bases, in that order; junction bases with no gene match: 2. This CDR3 is 14 amino acids long. The CDR3 nucleotides read TGTGCCAGCAGTTTAGGGACTAGCGGGATAGAGCAGTACTTC. Encoded protein: CASSLGTSGIEQYF.

Points on this clonotype: A single base separates this from a much larger clone, so it may be a read error. The rearrangement uses TRBV20-1 and TRBJ2-2, with D unresolved. The V gene's germline CDR1 is DFQATT and CDR2 SNEGSKA (reference sequence). The CDR3 totals 14 residues. DNA for the CDR3: TGCTGTGCCATTGAGATGAGGAACACCGGGGAGCTGTTTTTT. Residues: CCAIEMRNTGELFF.

The chain carries TRBV15 and TRBJ1-1; D is undetermined. CDR3 length equals 15 residues. With 1 base removed from V and 5 bases from J, the gap between germline ends came to 14 bases. The germline V gene encodes CDR1 LNHNV and CDR2 YYDKDF (reference sequence). The CDR3, as DNA: TGTGCCACCAGCAGAGTCTACATTAGGAATACTGAAGCTTTCTTT. Its translation is CATSRVYIRNTEAFF.

The chain uses TRBV12-3 or TRBV12-4 and TRBJ2-3; maybe TRBD2 (5 bases). The germline V and J ends were trimmed by 6 bases and 6 bases, with 13 bases remaining between them. The CDR3 has 13 amino acids. The CDR3 sequence is CASSSLAVDTQYF. DNA for the CDR3: TGTGCCAGCAGCTCTCTAGCCGTCGATACGCAGTATTTT.